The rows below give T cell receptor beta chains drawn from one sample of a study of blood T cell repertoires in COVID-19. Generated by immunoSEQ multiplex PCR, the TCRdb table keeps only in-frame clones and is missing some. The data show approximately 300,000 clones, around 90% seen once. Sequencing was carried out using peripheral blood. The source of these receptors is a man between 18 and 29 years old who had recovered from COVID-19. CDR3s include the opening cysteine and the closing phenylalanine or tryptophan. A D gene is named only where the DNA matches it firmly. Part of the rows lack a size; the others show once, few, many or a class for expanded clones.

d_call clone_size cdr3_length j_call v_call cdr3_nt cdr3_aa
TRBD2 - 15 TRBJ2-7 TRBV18 TGTGCCAGCTCACCCTTAGCGGGGACCTCGAGCGAGCAGTACTTC CASSPLAGTSSEQYF
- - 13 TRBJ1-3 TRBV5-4 TGTGCCAGCAGCCGGCAGGGGCTCCCCCCCATATATTTT CASSRQGLPPIYF
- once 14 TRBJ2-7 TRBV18 TGTGCCAGCTCAGAAAGGGAGGAAGTTGATTCCGCCGGTTTC CASSEREEVDSAGF
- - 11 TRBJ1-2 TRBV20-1 TGCAGTGCTAGAGATTCTGTGGGCTACACCTTC CSARDSVGYTF
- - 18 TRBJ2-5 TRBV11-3 TGTGCCAGCAGCCTCCGGCCAGACATACGGGACTGCCAAGAGACCCAGTACTTC CASSLRPDIRDCQETQYF
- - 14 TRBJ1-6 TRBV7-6 TGTGCCAGCAGCTTGGAGCAAGACAGCTCACCCCTCCACTTT CASSLEQDSSPLHF
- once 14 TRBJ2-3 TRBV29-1 TGCAGCGTTTTGGTGCAGATTAGCACAGATACGCAGTATTTT CSVLVQISTDTQYF
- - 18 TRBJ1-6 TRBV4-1 TGCGCCAGCAGCCAATCCCATGGCGGGGACCTCGGGAATTCACCCCTCCACTTT CASSQSHGGDLGNSPLHF
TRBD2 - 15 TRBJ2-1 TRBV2 TGTGCCAGCAGTGTGCGCCTAGCGGCCTACAATGAGCAGTTCTTC CASSVRLAAYNEQFF
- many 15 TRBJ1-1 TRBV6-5 TGTGCCAGCCCTCCCCCAGGCGGAGGAATCACTGAAGCTTTCTTT CASPPPGGGITEAFF